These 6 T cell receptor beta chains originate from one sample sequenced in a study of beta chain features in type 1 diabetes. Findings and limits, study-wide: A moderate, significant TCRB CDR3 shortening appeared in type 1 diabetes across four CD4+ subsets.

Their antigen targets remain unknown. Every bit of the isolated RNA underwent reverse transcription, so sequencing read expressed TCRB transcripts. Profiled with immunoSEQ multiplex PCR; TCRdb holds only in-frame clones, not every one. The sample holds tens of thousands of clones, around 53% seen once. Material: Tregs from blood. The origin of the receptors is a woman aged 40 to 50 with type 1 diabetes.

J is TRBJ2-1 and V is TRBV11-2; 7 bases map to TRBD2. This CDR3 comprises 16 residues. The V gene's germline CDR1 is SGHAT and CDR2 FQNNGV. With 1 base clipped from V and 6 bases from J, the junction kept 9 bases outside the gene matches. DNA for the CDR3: TGTGCCAGCAGCTTAGTGGGGAGCGGGGCGACCAATGAGCAGTTCTTC. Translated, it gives CASSLVGSGATNEQFF.

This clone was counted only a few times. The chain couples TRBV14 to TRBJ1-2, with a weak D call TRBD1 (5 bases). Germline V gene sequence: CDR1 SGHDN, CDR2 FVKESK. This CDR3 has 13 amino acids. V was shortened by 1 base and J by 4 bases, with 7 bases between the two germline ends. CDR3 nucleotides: TGTGCCAGCAGCCAAGGCGGGGCCTATGGCTACACCTTC. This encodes CASSQGGAYGYTF.

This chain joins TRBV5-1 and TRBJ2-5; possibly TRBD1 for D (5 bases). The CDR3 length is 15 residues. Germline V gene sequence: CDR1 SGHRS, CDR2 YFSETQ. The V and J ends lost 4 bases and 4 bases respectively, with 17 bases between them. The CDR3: CASSVPSGKRETQYF. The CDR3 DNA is TGCGCCAGCAGCGTTCCGTCAGGGAAAAGAGAGACCCAGTACTTC.

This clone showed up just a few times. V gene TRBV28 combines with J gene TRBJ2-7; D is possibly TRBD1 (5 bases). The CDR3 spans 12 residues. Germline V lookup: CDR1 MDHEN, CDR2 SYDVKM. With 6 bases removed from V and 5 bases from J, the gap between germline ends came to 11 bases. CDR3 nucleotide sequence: TGTGCCAGCAGCCTCCAGGGAAACGAGCAGTACTTC. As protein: CASSLQGNEQYF.

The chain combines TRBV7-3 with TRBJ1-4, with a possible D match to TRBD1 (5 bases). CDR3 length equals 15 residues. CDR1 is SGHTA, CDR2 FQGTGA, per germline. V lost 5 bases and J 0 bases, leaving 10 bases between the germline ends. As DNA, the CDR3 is TGTGCCAGCAGCCTAGACAGTACAACTAATGAAAAACTGTTTTTT. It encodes CASSLDSTTNEKLFF.

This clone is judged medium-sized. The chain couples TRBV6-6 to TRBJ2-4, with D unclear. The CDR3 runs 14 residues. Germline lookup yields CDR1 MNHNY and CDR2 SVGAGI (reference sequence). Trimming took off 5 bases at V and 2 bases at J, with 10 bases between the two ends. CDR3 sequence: CASSPPGSKNIQYF. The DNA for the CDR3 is TGTGCCAGCAGTCCCCCCGGGTCCAAAAACATTCAGTACTTC.